Listed below are T cell receptor beta chains from one sample, sequenced in a study of T cell changes during pregnancy in multiple sclerosis. This table comes from immunoSEQ multiplex PCR, and its TCRdb copy is limited to in-frame clones, with some not included. The sample lists about 69,000 clones, more than 85% seen once, with around 0.3% in the top ten. The sample consisted of CD4+ T cells from peripheral blood mononuclear cells, taken in the third trimester of pregnancy. The source of these receptors is a female donor in good health, enrolled as a control in a pregnancy study. The CDR3 runs from the conserved cysteine through the conserved F or W. Fields, in order: V gene, D gene, J gene, clone size, CDR3 protein, CDR3 DNA. D genes are given only for firm matches. Size is stated for part of the rows, as once, few or many counts, or as a class when the clone is expanded.

TRBV2	TRBD1	TRBJ2-5	.	CASNADRSGETQYF	TGTGCCAGCAACGCGGACAGGTCGGGGGAGACCCAGTACTTC
TRBV11-3	.	TRBJ2-7	.	CASSRQESSYEQYF	TGTGCCAGCAGCCGACAGGAGAGCTCCTACGAGCAGTACTTC
TRBV7-2	TRBD1	TRBJ1-5	.	CASSDRDRNQPQHF	TGTGCCAGCAGCGACCGGGACAGAAATCAGCCCCAGCATTTT
TRBV7-2	.	TRBJ1-2	.	CASGPLATNYGYTF	TGTGCCAGCGGCCCGCTCGCAACGAACTATGGCTACACCTTC
TRBV7-9	TRBD1	TRBJ1-2	.	CASSLTGTGANYGYTF	TGTGCCAGCAGCTTAACCGGGACAGGAGCTAACTATGGCTACACCTTC
TRBV19	.	TRBJ2-3	.	CASSMTSVGTDTQYF	TGTGCCAGTAGTATGACCAGCGTCGGAACAGATACGCAGTATTTT
TRBV25-1	TRBD1	TRBJ2-7	.	CASSDRTGRDEQYF	TGTGCCAGCAGTGATAGGACAGGTCGCGACGAGCAGTACTTC
TRBV11-2	.	TRBJ2-7	.	CASSLDRTAGYEQYF	TGTGCCAGCAGCTTAGATAGGACTGCTGGGTACGAGCAGTACTTC
TRBV6-5	.	TRBJ1-2	.	CASSYSTGHGYTF	TGTGCCAGCAGTTACTCGACGGGTCATGGCTACACCTTC
TRBV5-4	.	TRBJ1-2	.	CASRFMGGDPYYGYTF	TGTGCCAGCAGGTTCATGGGGGGGGATCCCTACTATGGCTACACCTTC
TRBV5-4	TRBD2	TRBJ2-7	.	CASSLWASGGNEQYF	TGTGCCAGCAGCTTGTGGGCTAGCGGGGGCAACGAGCAGTACTTC
TRBV6-5	TRBD1	TRBJ2-7	once	CASSRMDRAVGKQYF	TGTGCCAGCAGCCGGATGGACAGGGCGGTGGGCAAGCAGTACTTC
TRBV4-2	TRBD1	TRBJ1-2	.	CASSITGATANYGYTF	TGTGCCAGCAGCATAACAGGGGCCACAGCTAACTATGGCTACACCTTC
TRBV12-5	.	TRBJ1-6	.	CASGSTTKTTREPYNSPLHF	TGTGCTAGTGGTTCAACTACGAAAACAACGCGGGAACCCTATAATTCACCCCTCCACTTT
TRBV7-9	.	TRBJ2-7	.	CASSLAEAGYEQYF	TGTGCCAGCAGCTTAGCGGAGGCGGGGTACGAGCAGTACTTC
TRBV11-3	.	TRBJ1-4	.	CATLQGMNEKLFF	TGTGCCACATTACAGGGTATGAATGAAAAACTGTTTTTT
TRBV27	TRBD1	TRBJ1-2	.	CASSSDRTGTGTF	TGTGCCAGCAGTTCCGACAGGACAGGGACTGGCACCTTC
TRBV30	.	TRBJ1-6	.	CAWSLGVGGNSPLHF	TGTGCCTGGAGCCTTGGGGTGGGGGGGAATTCACCCCTCCACTTT
TRBV9	.	TRBJ2-6	once	CASSRRLGANVLTF	TGTGCCAGCAGTAGGAGGTTGGGGGCCAACGTCCTGACTTTC
TRBV4-2	.	TRBJ1-1	few	CASSATRAFF	TGTGCCAGCAGCGCAACCAGGGCTTTCTTT
TRBV9	.	TRBJ1-5	few	CAYQGDGNQPQHF	TGTGCCTACCAGGGCGATGGCAATCAGCCCCAGCATTTT
TRBV21-1	.	TRBJ2-1	.	CASSQGGRGAEQFF	TGTGCCAGCAGCCAAGGGGGCAGGGGGGCTGAGCAGTTCTTC
TRBV7-9	.	TRBJ2-3	.	CASSLSLSTDTQYF	TGTGCCAGCAGCTTGAGTCTTAGCACAGATACGCAGTATTTT
TRBV6-6	.	TRBJ2-2	.	CASSLAQVFAGELFF	TGTGCCAGCAGCCTGGCTCAGGTATTTGCCGGGGAGCTGTTTTTT
TRBV5-1	.	TRBJ2-7	.	CASSLVLEPGYEQYF	TGCGCCAGCAGCTTGGTATTGGAGCCGGGTTACGAGCAGTACTTC
TRBV5-1	.	TRBJ2-3	.	CASSRLSDTQYF	TGCGCCAGCAGTAGACTCTCAGATACGCAGTATTTT
TRBV5-8	TRBD1	TRBJ2-7	.	CASSSRDRWLNEQYF	TGTGCCAGCAGCTCCCGGGACAGATGGTTAAACGAGCAGTACTTC
TRBV6-5	TRBD1	TRBJ2-7	.	CASRRDSYEQYF	TGTGCCAGCAGACGGGACAGCTACGAGCAGTACTTC
TRBV9	.	TRBJ1-4	.	CASNAGATNEKLFF	TGTGCCAGCAACGCAGGGGCAACTAATGAAAAACTGTTTTTT
TRBV11-2	.	TRBJ1-1	.	CASSLTGTRGTEAFF	TGTGCCAGCAGCTTAACAGGGACCCGAGGCACTGAAGCTTTCTTT
TRBV6-1	.	TRBJ2-1	.	CASSEPGQPNNEQFF	TGTGCCAGCAGTGAACCTGGACAGCCAAACAATGAGCAGTTCTTC
TRBV19	TRBD2	TRBJ2-7	.	CASSVQGTSSYEQYF	TGTGCCAGTAGTGTGCAGGGGACTAGCTCCTACGAGCAGTACTTC
TRBV7-9	TRBD1	TRBJ2-2	.	CASSSGTANTGELFF	TGTGCCAGCAGCTCCGGGACAGCCAACACCGGGGAGCTGTTTTTT
TRBV6-5	.	TRBJ2-2	.	CASRVGGGTGELFF	TGTGCCAGCCGTGTGGGGGGAGGAACCGGGGAGCTGTTTTTT
TRBV19	TRBD1	TRBJ2-1	.	CASRDRGWMNEQFF	TGTGCCAGTAGGGACAGGGGCTGGATGAATGAGCAGTTCTTC
TRBV30	TRBD1	TRBJ1-1	few	CAWTPLQGVNTEAFF	TGTGCCTGGACCCCATTGCAGGGGGTGAACACTGAAGCTTTCTTT
TRBV29-1	.	TRBJ1-1	.	CSVEGPRTVNTEAFF	TGCAGCGTTGAAGGGCCTAGGACAGTGAACACTGAAGCTTTCTTT
TRBV14	TRBD1	TRBJ1-1	.	CRTDRGCTEAFF	TGTCGGACGGACAGGGGGTGCACTGAAGCTTTCTTT
TRBV7-3	TRBD2	TRBJ2-2	.	CASSAYGGGSGELFF	TGTGCCAGCAGCGCCTATGGGGGGGGGTCCGGGGAGCTGTTTTTT
TRBV5-1	TRBD1	TRBJ1-2	once	CASSLGDRGYGYTF	TGCGCCAGCAGCTTGGGGGACAGGGGCTATGGCTACACCTTC
TRBV6-1	.	TRBJ2-6	.	CASSGTGSGANVLTF	TGTGCCAGCAGTGGCACAGGGTCTGGGGCCAACGTCCTGACTTTC
TRBV6-5	.	TRBJ1-1	.	CASSSDGGVTEAFF	TGTGCCAGCAGTTCGGACGGAGGGGTCACTGAAGCTTTCTTT
TRBV11-2	TRBD1	TRBJ2-3	once	CASSPRQGLTDTQYF	TGTGCCAGCAGCCCCAGACAGGGGTTGACAGATACGCAGTATTTT
TRBV4-3	.	TRBJ1-2	.	CASSQVQTNEGSYGYTF	TGCGCCAGCAGCCAAGTCCAGACTAACGAAGGGTCCTATGGCTACACCTTC
TRBV10-3	.	TRBJ2-1	.	CAISERGNEQFF	TGTGCCATCAGTGAACGGGGAAATGAGCAGTTCTTC
TRBV7-3	.	TRBJ1-6	.	CASSLYGRGLGSPLHF	TGTGCCAGCAGCTTATATGGCAGGGGATTAGGTTCACCCCTCCACTTT
TRBV9	.	TRBJ1-3	once	CASSVGPAQSSGNTIYF	TGTGCCAGCAGCGTAGGCCCTGCGCAATCCTCTGGAAACACCATATATTTT
TRBV27	TRBD1	TRBJ1-3	.	CASSLHRGRGPGNTIYF	TGTGCCAGCAGTTTGCACAGGGGGCGCGGGCCTGGAAACACCATATATTTT